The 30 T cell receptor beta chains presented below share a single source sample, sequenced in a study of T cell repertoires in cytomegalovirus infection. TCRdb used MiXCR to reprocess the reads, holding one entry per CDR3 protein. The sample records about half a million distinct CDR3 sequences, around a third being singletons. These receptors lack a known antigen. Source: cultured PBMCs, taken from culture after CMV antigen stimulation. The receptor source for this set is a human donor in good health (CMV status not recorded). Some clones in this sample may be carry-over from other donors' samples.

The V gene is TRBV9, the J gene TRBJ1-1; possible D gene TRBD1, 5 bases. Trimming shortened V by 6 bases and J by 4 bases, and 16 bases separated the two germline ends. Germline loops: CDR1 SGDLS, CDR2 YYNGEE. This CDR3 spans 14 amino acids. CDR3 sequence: CASTRTGGSTEAFF. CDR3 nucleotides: TGTGCCAGCACGCGGACGGGGGGGAGCACTGAAGCTTTCTTT.

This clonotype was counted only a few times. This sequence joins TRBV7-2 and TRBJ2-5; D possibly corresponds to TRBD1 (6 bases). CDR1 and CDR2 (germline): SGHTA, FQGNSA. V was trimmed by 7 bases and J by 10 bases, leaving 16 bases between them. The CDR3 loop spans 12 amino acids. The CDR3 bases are TGTGCCAGCACTGGCACCGTAGGGGGCCAGTACTTC. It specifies CASTGTVGGQYF.

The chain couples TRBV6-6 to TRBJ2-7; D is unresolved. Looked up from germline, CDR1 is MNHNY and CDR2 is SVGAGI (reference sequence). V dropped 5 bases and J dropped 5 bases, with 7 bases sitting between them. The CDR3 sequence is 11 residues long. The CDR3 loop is CASSPDNEQYF. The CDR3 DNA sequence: TGTGCCAGCAGTCCCGACAACGAGCAGTACTTC.

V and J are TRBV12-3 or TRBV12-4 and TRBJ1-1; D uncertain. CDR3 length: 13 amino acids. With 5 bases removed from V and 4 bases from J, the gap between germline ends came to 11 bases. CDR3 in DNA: TGTGCCAGCAGTACTTTCGGCGCCACTGAAGCTTTCTTT. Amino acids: CASSTFGATEAFF.

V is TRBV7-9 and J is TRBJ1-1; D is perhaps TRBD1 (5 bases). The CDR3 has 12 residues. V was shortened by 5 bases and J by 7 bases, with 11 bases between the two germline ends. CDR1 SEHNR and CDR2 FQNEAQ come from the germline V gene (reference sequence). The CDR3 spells CASSPGTNEAFF. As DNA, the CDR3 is TGTGCCAGCAGCCCCGGGACGAATGAAGCTTTCTTT.

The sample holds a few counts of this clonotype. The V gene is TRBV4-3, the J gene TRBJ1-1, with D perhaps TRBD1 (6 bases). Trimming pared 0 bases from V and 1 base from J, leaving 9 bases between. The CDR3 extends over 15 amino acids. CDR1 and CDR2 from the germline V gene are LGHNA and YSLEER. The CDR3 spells CASSQDGRGNTEAFF. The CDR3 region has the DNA TGCGCCAGCAGCCAAGATGGCAGGGGGAACACTGAAGCTTTCTTT.

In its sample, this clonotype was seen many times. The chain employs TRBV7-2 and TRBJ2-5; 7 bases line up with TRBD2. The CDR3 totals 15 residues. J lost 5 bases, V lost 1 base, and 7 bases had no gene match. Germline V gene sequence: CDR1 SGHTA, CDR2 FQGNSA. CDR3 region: CASSLGGGGRETQYF. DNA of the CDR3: TGTGCCAGCAGCTTAGGGGGGGGAGGGCGGGAGACCCAGTACTTC.

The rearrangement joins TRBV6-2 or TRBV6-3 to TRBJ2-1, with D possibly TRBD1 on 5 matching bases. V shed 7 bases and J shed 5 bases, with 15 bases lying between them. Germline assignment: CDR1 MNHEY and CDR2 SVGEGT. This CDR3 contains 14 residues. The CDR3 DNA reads TGTGCCAGCAAGGGGAACCGGAATGACAATGAGCAGTTCTTC. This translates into CASKGNRNDNEQFF.

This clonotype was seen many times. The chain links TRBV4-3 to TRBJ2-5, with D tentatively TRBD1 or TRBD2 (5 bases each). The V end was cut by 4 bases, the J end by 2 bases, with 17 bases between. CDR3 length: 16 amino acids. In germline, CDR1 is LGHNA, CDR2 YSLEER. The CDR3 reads CASSPRGGGSQETQYF. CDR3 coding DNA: TGCGCCAGCAGCCCTCGGGGCGGAGGTTCTCAAGAGACCCAGTACTTC.

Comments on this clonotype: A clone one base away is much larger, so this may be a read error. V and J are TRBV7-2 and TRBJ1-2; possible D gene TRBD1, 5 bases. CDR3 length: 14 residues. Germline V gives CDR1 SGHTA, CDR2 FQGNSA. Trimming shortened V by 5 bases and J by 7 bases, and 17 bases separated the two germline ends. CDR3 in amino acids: CASSRVGTGPGYTF. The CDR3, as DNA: TGTGCCAGCAGCCGAGTGGGGACCGGGCCTGGCTACACCTTC. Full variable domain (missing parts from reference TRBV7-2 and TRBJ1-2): GAGVSQSPSNKVTEKGKDVELRCDPISGHTALYWYRQSLGQGLEFLIYFQGNSAPDKSGLPSDRFSAERTGGSVSTLTIQRTQQEDSAVYLCASSRVGTGPGYTFGSGTRLTVV.

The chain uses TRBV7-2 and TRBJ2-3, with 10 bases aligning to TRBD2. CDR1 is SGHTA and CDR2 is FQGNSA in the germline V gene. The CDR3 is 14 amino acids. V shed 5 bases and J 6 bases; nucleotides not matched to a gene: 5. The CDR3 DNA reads TGTGCCAGCAGCACCGGGACTAGCGCCGATACGCAGTATTTT. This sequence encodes CASSTGTSADTQYF.

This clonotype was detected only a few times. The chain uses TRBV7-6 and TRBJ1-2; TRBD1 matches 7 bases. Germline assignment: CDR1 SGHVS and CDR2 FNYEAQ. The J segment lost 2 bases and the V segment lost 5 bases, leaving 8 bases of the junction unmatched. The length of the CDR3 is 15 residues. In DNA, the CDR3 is TGTGCCAGCAGCCCCTGGGACAGCGAAAACTATGGCTACACCTTC. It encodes CASSPWDSENYGYTF. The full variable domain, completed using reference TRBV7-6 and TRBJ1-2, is GAGVSQSPRYKVTKRGQDVALRCDPISGHVSLYWYRQALGQGPEFLTYFNYEAQQDKSGLPNDRFSAERPEGSISTLTIQRTEQRDSAMYRCASSPWDSENYGYTFGSGTRLTVV.

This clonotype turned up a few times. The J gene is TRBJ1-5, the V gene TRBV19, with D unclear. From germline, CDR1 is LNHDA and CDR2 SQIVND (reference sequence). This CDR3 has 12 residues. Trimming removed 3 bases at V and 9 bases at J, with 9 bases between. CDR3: CASSIPPRPQHF. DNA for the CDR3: TGTGCCAGTAGTATCCCCCCCAGGCCCCAGCATTTT.

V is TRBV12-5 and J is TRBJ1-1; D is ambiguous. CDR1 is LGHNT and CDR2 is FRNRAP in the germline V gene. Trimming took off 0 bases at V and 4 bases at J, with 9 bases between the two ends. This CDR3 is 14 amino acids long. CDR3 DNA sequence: TGTGCTAGTGGTTTGGTACTAGGGTCCACTGAAGCTTTCTTT. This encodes CASGLVLGSTEAFF.

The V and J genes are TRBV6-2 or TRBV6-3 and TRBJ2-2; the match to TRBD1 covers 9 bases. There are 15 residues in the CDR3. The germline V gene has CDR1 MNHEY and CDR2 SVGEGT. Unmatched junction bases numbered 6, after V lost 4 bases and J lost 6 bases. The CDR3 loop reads CASSSGQGTPGELFF. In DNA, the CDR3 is TGTGCCAGCAGTTCTGGACAGGGGACCCCCGGGGAGCTGTTTTTT.

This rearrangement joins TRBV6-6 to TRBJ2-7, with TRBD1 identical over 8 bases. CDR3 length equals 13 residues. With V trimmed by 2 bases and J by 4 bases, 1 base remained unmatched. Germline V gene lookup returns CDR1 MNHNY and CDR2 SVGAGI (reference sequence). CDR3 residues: CASSYDRGYEQYV. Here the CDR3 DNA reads TGTGCCAGCAGTTACGACAGGGGTTACGAGCAGTACGTC.

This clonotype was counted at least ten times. This CDR3 is CASSLLAITRDYEQYF. For the CDR3, the DNA is TGTGCCAGCAGCTTACTAGCGATAACGCGGGACTACGAGCAGTACTTC. The rearrangement links TRBV7-2 to TRBJ2-7; D possibly corresponds to TRBD2 (6 bases). CDR1 is SGHTA, CDR2 FQGNSA, per germline. This CDR3 region has 16 residues. With 2 bases removed from V and 3 bases from J, the gap between germline ends came to 17 bases.

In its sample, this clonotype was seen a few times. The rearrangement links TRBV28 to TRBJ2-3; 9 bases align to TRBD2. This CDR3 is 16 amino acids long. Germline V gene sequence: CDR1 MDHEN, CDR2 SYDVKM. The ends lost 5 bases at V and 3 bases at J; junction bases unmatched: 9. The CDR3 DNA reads TGTGCCAGCAGTCCCATCGGGACTAGCCGAACAGATACGCAGTATTTT. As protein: CASSPIGTSRTDTQYF.

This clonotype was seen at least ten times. The CDR3 bases are TGTGCCAGCAGCCATATCGGGCGGGTCTACAATGAGCAGTTCTTC. Its translation is CASSHIGRVYNEQFF. This sequence joins TRBV7-2 and TRBJ2-1; perhaps TRBD2 as D (5 bases). The germline V gene has CDR1 SGHTA and CDR2 FQGNSA. Trimming removed 5 bases from V and 3 bases from J, with 14 bases in between. The CDR3 runs to 15 residues. The full variable domain, in which reference TRBV7-2 and TRBJ2-1 provide the parts outside the CDR3, is GAGVSQSPSNKVTEKGKDVELRCDPISGHTALYWYRQSLGQGLEFLIYFQGNSAPDKSGLPSDRFSAERTGGSVSTLTIQRTQQEDSAVYLCASSHIGRVYNEQFFGPGTRLTVL.

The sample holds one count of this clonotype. Here the CDR3 reads CATSDLPSGRKQYV. The CDR3 region has the DNA TGTGCCACCAGTGATTTACCTAGCGGGAGGAAGCAGTACGTC. The chain combines TRBV24-1 with TRBJ2-7; 11 bases are shared with TRBD2. Germline loops: CDR1 KGHDR, CDR2 SFDVKD. This CDR3 comprises 14 residues. The J segment lost 8 bases and the V segment lost 1 base, leaving 3 bases of the junction unmatched.

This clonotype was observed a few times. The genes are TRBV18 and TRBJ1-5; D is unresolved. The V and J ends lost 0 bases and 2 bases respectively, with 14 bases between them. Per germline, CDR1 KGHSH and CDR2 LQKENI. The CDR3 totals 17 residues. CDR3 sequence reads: CASSPPGRGNGNQPQHF. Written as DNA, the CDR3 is TGTGCCAGCTCACCACCGGGCCGAGGGAACGGCAATCAGCCCCAGCATTTT.

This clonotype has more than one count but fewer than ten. CDR3 in amino acids: CSASPLRGDTQYF. CDR3 sequence (DNA): TGCAGTGCTAGCCCACTACGGGGAGATACGCAGTATTTT. The rearrangement joins TRBV20-1 to TRBJ2-3; weak D call: TRBD2 (5 bases). Deletions cut 3 bases from V and 5 bases from J, with 12 bases between. CDR1 is DFQATT, CDR2 SNEGSKA, per germline (reference sequence). The CDR3 totals 13 residues.

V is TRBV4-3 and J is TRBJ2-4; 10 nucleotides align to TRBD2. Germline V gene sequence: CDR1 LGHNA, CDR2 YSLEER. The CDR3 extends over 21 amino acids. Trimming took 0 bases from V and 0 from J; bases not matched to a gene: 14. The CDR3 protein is CASSQDPASGGVGLAKNIQYF. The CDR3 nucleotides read TGCGCCAGCAGCCAAGATCCGGCTAGCGGGGGTGTGGGTCTAGCCAAAAACATTCAGTACTTC.

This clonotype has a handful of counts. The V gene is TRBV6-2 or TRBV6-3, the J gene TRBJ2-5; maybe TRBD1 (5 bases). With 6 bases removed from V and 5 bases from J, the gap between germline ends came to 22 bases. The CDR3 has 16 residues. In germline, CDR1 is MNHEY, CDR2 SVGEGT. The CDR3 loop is CASSPGFTLPRETQYF. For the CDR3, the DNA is TGTGCCAGCAGCCCAGGGTTTACGTTACCACGGGAGACCCAGTACTTC.

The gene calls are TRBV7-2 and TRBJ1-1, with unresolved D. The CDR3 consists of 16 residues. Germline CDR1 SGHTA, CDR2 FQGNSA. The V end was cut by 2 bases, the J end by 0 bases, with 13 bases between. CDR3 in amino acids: CASSLRPLRMNTEAFF. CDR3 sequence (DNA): TGTGCCAGCAGCTTACGTCCCCTACGGATGAACACTGAAGCTTTCTTT.

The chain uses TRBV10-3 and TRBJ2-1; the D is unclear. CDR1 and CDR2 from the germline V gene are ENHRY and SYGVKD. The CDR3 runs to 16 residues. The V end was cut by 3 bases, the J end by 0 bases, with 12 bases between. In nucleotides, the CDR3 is TGTGCCATCAGTGACCTAGGGAAGAGCTCCTACAATGAGCAGTTCTTC. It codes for CAISDLGKSSYNEQFF.

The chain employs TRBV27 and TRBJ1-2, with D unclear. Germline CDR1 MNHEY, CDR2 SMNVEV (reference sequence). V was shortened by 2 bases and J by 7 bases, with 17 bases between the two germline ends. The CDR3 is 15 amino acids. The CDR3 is CASSLTVTGRGGYTF. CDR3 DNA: TGTGCCAGCAGTTTAACGGTCACGGGCCGAGGTGGCTACACCTTC.

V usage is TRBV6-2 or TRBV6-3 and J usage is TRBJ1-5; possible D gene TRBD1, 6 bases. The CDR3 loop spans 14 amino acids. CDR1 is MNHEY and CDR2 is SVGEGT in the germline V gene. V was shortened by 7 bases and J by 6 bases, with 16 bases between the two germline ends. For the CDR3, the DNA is TGTGCCAGCAACCAGCAGGGGAGTGTTCAGCCCCAGCATTTT. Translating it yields CASNQQGSVQPQHF.

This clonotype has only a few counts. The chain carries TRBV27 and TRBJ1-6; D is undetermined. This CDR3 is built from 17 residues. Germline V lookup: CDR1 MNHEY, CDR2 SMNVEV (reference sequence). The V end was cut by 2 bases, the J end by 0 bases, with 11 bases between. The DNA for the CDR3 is TGTGCCAGCAGTTTAAGGCGGCCGAGCTCCTATAATTCACCCCTCCACTTT. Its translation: CASSLRRPSSYNSPLHF.

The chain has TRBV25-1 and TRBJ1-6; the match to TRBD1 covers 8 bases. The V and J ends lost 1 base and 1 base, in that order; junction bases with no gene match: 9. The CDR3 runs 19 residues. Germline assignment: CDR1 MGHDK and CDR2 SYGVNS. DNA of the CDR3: TGTGCCAGCAGTGAATCACGTCCAGACAGGGGTTCCTATAATTCACCCCTCCACTTT. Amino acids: CASSESRPDRGSYNSPLHF.